Listed here are 12 T cell receptor beta chains from one sample, sequenced in a study of T cells in Graves' hyperthyroidism and ophthalmopathy. Using RNA transcripts as the source, TCR beta CDR3 regions were amplified. RT-PCR in the first round (using the HTBI primer set) targeted the TCR CDR3. TCRdb ran MiXCR on the multiplex PCR reads and lists one entry per CDR3 protein. The sample yields 450,000 to 700,000 distinct CDR3 sequences, more than 45% seen once. The sample was peripheral blood or thyroid tissue (not recorded which). The receptors originated from an adult woman with Graves' disease, either hyperthyroidism or ophthalmopathy (not recorded which).

In the case of this clonotype: This may be a read error, as it is one base from a much larger clone. V usage is TRBV20-1 and J usage is TRBJ1-4; 8 positions match TRBD1. The V gene end was trimmed by 4 bases and the J gene end by 5 bases; junction bases not matched to a gene: 3. The CDR3 contains 13 residues. Germline CDR1 and CDR2: DFQATT and SNEGSKA (reference sequence). CDR3 sequence reads: CSAKGQGNEKLFF. CDR3 nucleotide sequence: TGCAGTGCTAAAGGACAGGGCAATGAAAAACTGTTTTTT.

The sample holds a few counts of this clonotype. One base away lies a much larger clone, so this may be a sequencing read error. The chain employs TRBV5-8 and TRBJ1-4; tentatively, D is TRBD1 (6 bases). The germline V gene encodes CDR1 SGHTS and CDR2 YDEGEE. The CDR3 totals 14 residues. CDR3 residues: CAGSYQGRRGKLFF. The CDR3 DNA follows: TGTGCCGGCAGCTATCAGGGGAGGCGAGGAAAACTGTTTTTT.

V gene TRBV15 combines with J gene TRBJ1-1; D call uncertain. Germline values: CDR1 LNHNV, CDR2 YYDKDF (reference sequence). With 3 bases removed from V and 0 bases from J, the gap between germline ends came to 11 bases. The CDR3 spans 15 residues. CDR3 loop: CATSSLDGLNTEAFF. The CDR3 coding sequence is TGTGCCACCAGCAGCTTGGACGGACTGAACACTGAAGCTTTCTTT.

This clonotype was seen many times. The rearrangement links TRBV2 to TRBJ2-5; possibly TRBD2 for D (6 bases). In germline, CDR1 is SNHLY, CDR2 FYNNEI. Trimming stripped 9 bases from V and 5 bases from J, with 19 bases between. CDR3 length: 14 amino acids. The CDR3: CARESSGSGETQYF. Written as DNA, the CDR3 is TGTGCCAGGGAGAGTAGCGGATCAGGGGAGACCCAGTACTTC. The whole variable domain, filled in from reference TRBV2 and TRBJ2-5, reads EPEVTQTPSHQVTQMGQEVILRCVPISNHLYFYWYRQILGQKVEFLVSFYNNEISEKSEIFDDQFSVERPDGSNFTLKIRSTKLEDSAMYFCARESSGSGETQYFGPGTRLLVL.

The rearrangement uses TRBV7-9 and TRBJ1-1; D is unresolved. This CDR3 comprises 14 residues. The V end lost 3 bases, the J end lost 2 bases, and 10 bases lay between the germline ends. CDR1 SEHNR and CDR2 FQNEAQ come from the germline V gene (reference sequence). Here the CDR3 reads CASSLVNSNTEAFF. DNA for the CDR3: TGTGCCAGCAGCTTGGTTAACAGTAACACTGAAGCTTTCTTT.

The chain couples TRBV28 to TRBJ2-3, with D tentatively TRBD1 (5 bases). This CDR3 region has 15 residues. Trimming removed 1 base from V and 6 bases from J, with 14 bases in between. Per the germline V gene, CDR1 is MDHEN and CDR2 is SYDVKM. In nucleotides, the CDR3 is TGTGCCAGCAGTTTATTCCAGGACATTGGCGATACGCAGTATTTT. Protein product: CASSLFQDIGDTQYF.

This clonotype has just one count. One end of the junction does not line up with germline, which may come from a read error. The V and J genes are TRBV5-5 and TRBJ1-2; 9 bases are a match to TRBD1. Per germline, CDR1 SGHKS and CDR2 YYEKEE (reference sequence). The CDR3 consists of 16 residues. This CDR3 is CASSQPRAGQGGGYTF. The DNA of the CDR3 is TGCGCCAGCAGCCAACCTCGGGCGGGACAGGGTGGTGGCTACACCTTC.

The V call is TRBV15, the J call TRBJ1-4; D unclear. This CDR3 comprises 13 residues. CDR1 and CDR2 from the germline V gene are LNHNV and YYDKDF (reference sequence). V lost 6 bases and J 5 bases, leaving 10 bases between the germline ends. The DNA of the CDR3 is TGTGCCACCAGGTCTATTCCGAATGAAAAACTGTTTTTT. Residues: CATRSIPNEKLFF.

V gene TRBV20-1 combines with J gene TRBJ1-2; D may be TRBD1 (5 bases). The CDR3 runs 11 residues. Germline CDR1 and CDR2: DFQATT and SNEGSKA (reference sequence). The V gene lost 6 bases and the J gene lost 4 bases, with 9 bases spanning the gap. The CDR3 DNA reads TGCAGTGCCGGGGGATCCTATGGCTACACCTTC. Protein: CSAGGSYGYTF.

This clonotype was seen ten or more times. The chain couples TRBV7-8 to TRBJ2-5; D is possibly TRBD2 (6 bases). Germline V gives CDR1 SGHVS, CDR2 FQNEAQ. The ends were cut back, 2 bases at V and 3 bases at J, with 25 bases in the middle. This CDR3 has 19 amino acids. The CDR3 loop is CASSLNLLLARINKETQYF. The CDR3 nucleotides read TGTGCCAGCAGCTTAAATCTTTTGCTAGCGCGAATTAACAAAGAGACCCAGTACTTC.

This clonotype showed up many times. The chain has TRBV10-1 and TRBJ2-5; no firm D call. Per the germline V gene, CDR1 is WNHNN and CDR2 is SYGVQD (reference sequence). Trimming took 3 bases from V and 5 from J, leaving 10 bases between them. This CDR3 is 13 amino acids long. CDR3 coding DNA: TGCGCCAGCAGTGAAAGACTTGGGGAGACCCAGTACTTC. The encoded protein is CASSERLGETQYF.

This chain links TRBV28 with TRBJ1-4; weak D call: TRBD1 (5 bases). CDR1 and CDR2 from the germline V gene are MDHEN and SYDVKM. Trimming took 1 base from V and 8 from J, leaving 14 bases between them. CDR3 length equals 15 residues. CDR3 in amino acids: CASSLFARGEEKLFF. CDR3 in DNA: TGTGCCAGCAGTTTATTTGCTCGGGGGGAGGAAAAACTGTTTTTT. Full variable domain (outside the CDR3, taken from reference TRBV28 and TRBJ1-4): DVKVTQSSRYLVKRTGEKVFLECVQDMDHENMFWYRQDPGLGLRLIYFSYDVKMKEKGDIPEGYSVSREKKERFSLILESASTNQTSMYLCASSLFARGEEKLFFGSGTQLSVL.